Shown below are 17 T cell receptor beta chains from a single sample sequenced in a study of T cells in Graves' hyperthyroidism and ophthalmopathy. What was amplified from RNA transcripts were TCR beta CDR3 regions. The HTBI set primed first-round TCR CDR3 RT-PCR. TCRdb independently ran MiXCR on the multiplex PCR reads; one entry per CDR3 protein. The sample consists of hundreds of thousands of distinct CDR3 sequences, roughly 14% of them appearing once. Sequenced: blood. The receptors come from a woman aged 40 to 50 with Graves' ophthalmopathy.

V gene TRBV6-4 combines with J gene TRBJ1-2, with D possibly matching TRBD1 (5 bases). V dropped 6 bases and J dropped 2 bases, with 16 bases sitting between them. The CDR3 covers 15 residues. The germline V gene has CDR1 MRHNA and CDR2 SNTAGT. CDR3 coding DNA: TGTGCCAGCAGCAATACCGGGACGGTCAACTATGGCTACACCTTC. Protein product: CASSNTGTVNYGYTF.

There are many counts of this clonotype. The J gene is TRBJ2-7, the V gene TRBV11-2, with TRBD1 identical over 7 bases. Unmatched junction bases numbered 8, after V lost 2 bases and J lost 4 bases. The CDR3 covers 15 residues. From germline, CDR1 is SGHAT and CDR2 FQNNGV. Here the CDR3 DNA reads TGTGCCAGCAGCTTAAGCAGGACAGGACAATACGAGCAGTACTTC. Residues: CASSLSRTGQYEQYF.

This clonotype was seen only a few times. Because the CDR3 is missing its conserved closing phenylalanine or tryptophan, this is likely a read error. The CDR3 loop reads CASSLESHEAFS. CDR3 in DNA: TGTGCCAGCAGCTTAGAGAGCCACGAAGCTTTCTCT. This chain uses TRBV11-3 with TRBJ1-1; no definite D call. With 0 bases removed from V and 8 bases from J, the gap between germline ends came to 7 bases. From germline, CDR1 is SGHNT and CDR2 YENEEA. The CDR3 loop spans 12 amino acids.

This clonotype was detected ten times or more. The CDR3 sequence is CASSGMAYYEQYF. DNA of the CDR3: TGTGCCAGCTCTGGGATGGCGTACTACGAGCAGTACTTC. The V gene is TRBV6-5, the J gene TRBJ2-7, with D hard to call. The CDR3 runs 13 residues. The V end lost 8 bases, the J end lost 3 bases, and 14 bases lay between the germline ends. CDR1 MNHEY and CDR2 SVGAGI come from the germline V gene.

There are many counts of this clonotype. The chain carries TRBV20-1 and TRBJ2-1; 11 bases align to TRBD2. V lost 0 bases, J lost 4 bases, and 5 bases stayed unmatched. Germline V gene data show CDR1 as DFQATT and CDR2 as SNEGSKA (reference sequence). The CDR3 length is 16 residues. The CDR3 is CSARDPGLADYNEQFF. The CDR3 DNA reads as TGCAGTGCTAGAGACCCGGGACTAGCGGATTACAATGAGCAGTTCTTC.

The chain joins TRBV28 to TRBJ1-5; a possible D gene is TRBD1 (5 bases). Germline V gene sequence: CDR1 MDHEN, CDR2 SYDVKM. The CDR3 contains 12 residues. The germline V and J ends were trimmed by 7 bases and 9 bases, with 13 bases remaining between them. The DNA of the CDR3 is TGTGCCAGCACAGGGATGGGTCTGCCCCAGCATTTT. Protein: CASTGMGLPQHF. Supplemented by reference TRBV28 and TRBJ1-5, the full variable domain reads DVKVTQSSRYLVKRTGEKVFLECVQDMDHENMFWYRQDPGLGLRLIYFSYDVKMKEKGDIPEGYSVSREKKERFSLILESASTNQTSMYLCASTGMGLPQHFGDGTRLSIL.

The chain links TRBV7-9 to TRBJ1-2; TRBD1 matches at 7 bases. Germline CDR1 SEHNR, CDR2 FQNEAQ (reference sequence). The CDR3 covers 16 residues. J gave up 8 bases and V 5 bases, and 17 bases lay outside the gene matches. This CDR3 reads CASSHARDSLRWGYTF. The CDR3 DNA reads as TGTGCCAGCAGCCACGCCCGGGACAGCCTGCGGTGGGGCTACACCTTC. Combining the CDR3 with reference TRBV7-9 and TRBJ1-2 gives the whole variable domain DTGVSQNPRHKITKRGQNVTFRCDPISEHNRLYWYRQTLGQGPEFLTYFQNEAQLEKSRLLSDRFSAERPKGSFSTLEIQRTEQGDSAMYLCASSHARDSLRWGYTFGSGTRLTVV.

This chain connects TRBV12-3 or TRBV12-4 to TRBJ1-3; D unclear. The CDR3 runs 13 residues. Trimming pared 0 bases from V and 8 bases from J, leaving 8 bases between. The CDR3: CASSLARVDTIYF. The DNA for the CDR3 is TGTGCCAGCAGTTTAGCTCGGGTAGACACCATATATTTT.

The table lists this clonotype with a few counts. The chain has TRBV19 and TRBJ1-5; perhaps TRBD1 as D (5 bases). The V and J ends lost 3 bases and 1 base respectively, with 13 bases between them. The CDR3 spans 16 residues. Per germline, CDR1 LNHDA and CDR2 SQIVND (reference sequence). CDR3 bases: TGTGCCAGTAGTATTGTGGGGGGAGGAAGCAATCAGCCCCAGCATTTT. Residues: CASSIVGGGSNQPQHF.

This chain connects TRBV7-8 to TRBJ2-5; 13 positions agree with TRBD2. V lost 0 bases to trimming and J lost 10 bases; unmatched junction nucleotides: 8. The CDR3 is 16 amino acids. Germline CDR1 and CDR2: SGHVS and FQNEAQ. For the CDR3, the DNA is TGTGCCAGCAGCTTAGCTCGGACTAGCGGGAGTGATGTCCAGTACTTC. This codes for CASSLARTSGSDVQYF.

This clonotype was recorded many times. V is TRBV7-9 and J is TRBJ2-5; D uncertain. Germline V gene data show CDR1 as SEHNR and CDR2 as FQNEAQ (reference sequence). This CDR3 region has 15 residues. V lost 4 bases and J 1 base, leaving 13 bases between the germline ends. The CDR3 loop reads CASSSFAKLQETQYF. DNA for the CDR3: TGTGCCAGCAGCTCGTTCGCGAAACTCCAAGAGACCCAGTACTTC.

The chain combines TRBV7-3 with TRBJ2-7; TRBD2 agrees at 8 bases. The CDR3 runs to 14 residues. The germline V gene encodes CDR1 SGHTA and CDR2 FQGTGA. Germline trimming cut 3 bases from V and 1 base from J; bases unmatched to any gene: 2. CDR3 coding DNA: TGTGCCAGCAGCTTTAGCGGGATGTCCTACGAGCAGTACTTC. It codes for CASSFSGMSYEQYF.

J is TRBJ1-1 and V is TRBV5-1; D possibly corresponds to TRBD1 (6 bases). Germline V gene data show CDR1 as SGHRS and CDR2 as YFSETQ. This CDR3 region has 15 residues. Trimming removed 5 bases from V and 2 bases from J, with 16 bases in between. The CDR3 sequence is CASRSDRLSNTEAFF. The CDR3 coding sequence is TGCGCCAGCAGATCAGACAGGCTGTCCAACACTGAAGCTTTCTTT.

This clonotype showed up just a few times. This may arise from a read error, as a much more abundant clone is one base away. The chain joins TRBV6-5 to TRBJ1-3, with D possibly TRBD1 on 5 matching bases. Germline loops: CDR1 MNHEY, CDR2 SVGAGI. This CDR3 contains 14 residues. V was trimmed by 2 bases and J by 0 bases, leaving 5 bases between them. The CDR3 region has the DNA TGTGCCAGCAGTTACGGGGCCTCTGGAAACACCATATATTTT. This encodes CASSYGASGNTIYF.

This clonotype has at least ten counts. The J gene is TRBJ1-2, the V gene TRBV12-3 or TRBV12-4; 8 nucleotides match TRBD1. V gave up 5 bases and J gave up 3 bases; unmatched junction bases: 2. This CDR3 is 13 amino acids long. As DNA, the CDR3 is TGTGCCAGCAGTCAGACAGGGGACTATGGCTACACCTTC. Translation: CASSQTGDYGYTF.

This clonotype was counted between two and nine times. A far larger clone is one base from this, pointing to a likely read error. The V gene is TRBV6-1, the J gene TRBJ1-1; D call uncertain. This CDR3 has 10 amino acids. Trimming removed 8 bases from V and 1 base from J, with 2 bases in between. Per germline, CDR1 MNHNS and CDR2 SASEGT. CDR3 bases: TGTGCCAGCTGGAACACTGAAGCTTTCTTT. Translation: CASWNTEAFF.

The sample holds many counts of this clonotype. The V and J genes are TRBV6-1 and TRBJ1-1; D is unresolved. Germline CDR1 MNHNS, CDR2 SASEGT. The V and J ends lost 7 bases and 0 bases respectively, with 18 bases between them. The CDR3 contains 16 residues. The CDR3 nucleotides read TGTGCCAGCATTGTAACCTTCCCTCCTATGAACACTGAAGCTTTCTTT. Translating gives CASIVTFPPMNTEAFF.